Described below is a single T cell receptor beta chain sequence and its context. Antigen: not known. This sample is part of a study of blood T cells in healthy people across ages. Combining a sample-barcoded 5' primer with a J-beta primer mix, a second PCR ran for roughly 7 to 11 cycles. In TCRdb, the 5' RACE reads were re-called with MiXCR into one record per CDR3 protein. The sample lists roughly 1,100,000 distinct CDR3 sequences, around 25% seen once, with approximately 0.75% in the top ten. The study, taken as a whole, reports: Because sorting was not performed, PBMCs prevented conclusive naive versus antigen-experienced comparison.

Total RNA was isolated from each sample in quantities of at least 5.5 micrograms. The CDR3 spans 16 residues. The germline V and J ends were trimmed by 0 bases and 6 bases, with 16 bases remaining between them. From germline, CDR1 is LGHNA and CDR2 YSLEER. This sample also belongs to another study, concerning T cells of mothers and their children. That paper notes: Three mothers and their six children, all healthy Caucasians, donated. Unrelated mother-child pairs always had slightly, but never significantly, lower normalized overlap than related pairs.

The specimen was blood. This TCR derives from a girl aged 2-9 years in good health. The chain joins TRBV4-3 to TRBJ2-3, with D unclear. The CDR3 reads CASSQDQAVGTDTQYF. CDR3 in DNA: TGCGCCAGCAGCCAAGACCAAGCCGTTGGTACCGATACGCAGTATTTT.